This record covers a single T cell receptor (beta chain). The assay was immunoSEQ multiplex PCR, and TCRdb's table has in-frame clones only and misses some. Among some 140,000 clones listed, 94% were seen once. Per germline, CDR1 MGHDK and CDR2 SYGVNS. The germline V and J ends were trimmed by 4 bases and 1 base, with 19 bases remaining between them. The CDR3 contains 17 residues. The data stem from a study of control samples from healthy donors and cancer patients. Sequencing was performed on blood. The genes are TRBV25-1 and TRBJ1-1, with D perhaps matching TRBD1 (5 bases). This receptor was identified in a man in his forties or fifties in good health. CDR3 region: CASSGGPGFRENTEAFF. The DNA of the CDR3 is TGTGCCAGCAGTGGGGGTCCAGGGTTCCGCGAGAACACTGAAGCTTTCTTT.